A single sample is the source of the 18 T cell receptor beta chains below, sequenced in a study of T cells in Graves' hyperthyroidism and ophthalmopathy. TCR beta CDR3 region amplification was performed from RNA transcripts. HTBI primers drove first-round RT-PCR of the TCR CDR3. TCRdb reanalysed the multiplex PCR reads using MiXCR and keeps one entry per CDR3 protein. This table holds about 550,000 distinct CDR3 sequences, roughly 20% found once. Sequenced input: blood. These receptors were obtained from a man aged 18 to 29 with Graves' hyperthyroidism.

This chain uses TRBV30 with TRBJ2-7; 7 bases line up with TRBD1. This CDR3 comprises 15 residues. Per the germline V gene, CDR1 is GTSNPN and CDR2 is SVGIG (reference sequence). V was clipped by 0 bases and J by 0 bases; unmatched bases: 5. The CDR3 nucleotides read TGTGCCTGGAGTGTACAGGGGCCTACCTCCTACGAGCAGTACTTC. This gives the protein CAWSVQGPTSYEQYF.

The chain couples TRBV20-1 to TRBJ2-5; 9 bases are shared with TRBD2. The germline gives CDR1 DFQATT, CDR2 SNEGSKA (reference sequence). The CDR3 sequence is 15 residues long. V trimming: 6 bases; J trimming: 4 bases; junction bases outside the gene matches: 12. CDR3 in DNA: TGCAGTGCGCCCTCCGGGCTAGCGGGATCAGAGACCCAGTACTTC. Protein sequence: CSAPSGLAGSETQYF.

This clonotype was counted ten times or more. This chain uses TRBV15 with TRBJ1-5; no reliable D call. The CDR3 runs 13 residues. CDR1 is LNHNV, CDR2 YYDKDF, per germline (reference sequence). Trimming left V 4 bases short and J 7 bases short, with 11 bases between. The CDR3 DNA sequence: TGTGCCACCAGCATGGACCAGGACCAGCCCCAGCATTTT. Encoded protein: CATSMDQDQPQHF.

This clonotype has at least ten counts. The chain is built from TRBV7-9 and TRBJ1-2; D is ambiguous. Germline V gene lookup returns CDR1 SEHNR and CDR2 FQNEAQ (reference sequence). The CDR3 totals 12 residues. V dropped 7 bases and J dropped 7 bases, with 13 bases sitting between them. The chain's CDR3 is CASIPLAGGYTF. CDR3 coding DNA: TGTGCCAGCATCCCCTTAGCCGGTGGCTACACCTTC.

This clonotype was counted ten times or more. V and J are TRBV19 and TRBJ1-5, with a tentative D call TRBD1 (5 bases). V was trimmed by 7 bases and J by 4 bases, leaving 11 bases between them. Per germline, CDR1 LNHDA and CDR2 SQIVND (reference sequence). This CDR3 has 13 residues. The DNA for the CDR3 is TGTGCCAGTAATATGGGGGTTAATCAGCCCCAGCATTTT. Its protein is CASNMGVNQPQHF.

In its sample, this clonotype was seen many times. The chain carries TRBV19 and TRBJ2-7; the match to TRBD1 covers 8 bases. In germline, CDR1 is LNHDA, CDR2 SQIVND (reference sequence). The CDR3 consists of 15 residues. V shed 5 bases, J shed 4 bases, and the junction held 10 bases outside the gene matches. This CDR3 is CASSPSSGGEYEQYF. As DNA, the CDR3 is TGTGCCAGTAGTCCGTCATCAGGGGGCGAGTACGAGCAGTACTTC.

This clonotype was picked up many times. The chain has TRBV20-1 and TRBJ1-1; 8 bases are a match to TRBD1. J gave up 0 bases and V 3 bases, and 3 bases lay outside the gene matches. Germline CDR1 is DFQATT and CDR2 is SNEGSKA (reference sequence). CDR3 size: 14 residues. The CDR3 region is CSASPGQVNTEAFF. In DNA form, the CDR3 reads TGCAGTGCTAGTCCGGGACAGGTGAACACTGAAGCTTTCTTT.

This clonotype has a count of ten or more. The CDR3 DNA follows: TGCAGTGCTAGAGTAAACAGTGTTTCACCCCTCCACTTT. Translated, it gives CSARVNSVSPLHF. The chain couples TRBV20-1 to TRBJ1-6; D not certain. In germline, CDR1 is DFQATT, CDR2 SNEGSKA (reference sequence). The ends were cut back, 1 base at V and 9 bases at J, with 10 bases in the middle. The CDR3 runs 13 residues.

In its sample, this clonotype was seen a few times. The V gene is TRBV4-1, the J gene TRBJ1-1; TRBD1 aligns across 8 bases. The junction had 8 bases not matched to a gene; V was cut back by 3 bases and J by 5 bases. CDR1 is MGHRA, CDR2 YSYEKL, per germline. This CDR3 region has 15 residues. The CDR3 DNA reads TGCGCCAGCAGCCAGGATGGACAGGGAGGGACTGAAGCTTTCTTT. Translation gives CASSQDGQGGTEAFF.

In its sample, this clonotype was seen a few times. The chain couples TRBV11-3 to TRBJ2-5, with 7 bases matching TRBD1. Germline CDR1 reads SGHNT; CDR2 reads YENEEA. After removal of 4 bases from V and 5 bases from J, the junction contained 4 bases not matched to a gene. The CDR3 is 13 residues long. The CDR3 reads CASSSEQGETQYF. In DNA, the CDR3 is TGTGCCAGCAGCTCCGAACAGGGGGAGACCCAGTACTTC. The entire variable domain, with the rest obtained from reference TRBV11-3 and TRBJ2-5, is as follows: EAGVVQSPRYKIIEKKQPVAFWCNPISGHNTLYWYLQNLGQGPELLIRYENEEAVDDSQLPKDRFSAERLKGVDSTLKIQPAELGDSAVYLCASSSEQGETQYFGPGTRLLVL.

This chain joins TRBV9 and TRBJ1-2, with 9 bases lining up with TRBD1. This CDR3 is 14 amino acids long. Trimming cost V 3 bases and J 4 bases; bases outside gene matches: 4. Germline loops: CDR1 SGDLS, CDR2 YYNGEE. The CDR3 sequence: CASSAGGQGYGYTF. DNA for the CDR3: TGTGCCAGCAGCGCTGGGGGACAGGGCTATGGCTACACCTTC.

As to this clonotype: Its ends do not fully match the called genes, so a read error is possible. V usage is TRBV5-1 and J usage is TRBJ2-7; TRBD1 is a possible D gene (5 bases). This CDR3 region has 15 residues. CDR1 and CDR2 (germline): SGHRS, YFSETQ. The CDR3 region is CVSSLAGLHSYEQYF. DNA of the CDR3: TGCGTCAGCAGCTTGGCAGGGCTCCACTCTTACGAGCAGTACTTC. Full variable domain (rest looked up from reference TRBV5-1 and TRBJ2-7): KAGVTQTPRYLIKTRGQQVTLSCSPISGHRSVSWYQQTPGQGLQFLFEYFSETQRNKGNFPGRFSGRQFSNSRSEMNVSTLELGDSALYLCVSSLAGLHSYEQYFGPGTRLTVT.

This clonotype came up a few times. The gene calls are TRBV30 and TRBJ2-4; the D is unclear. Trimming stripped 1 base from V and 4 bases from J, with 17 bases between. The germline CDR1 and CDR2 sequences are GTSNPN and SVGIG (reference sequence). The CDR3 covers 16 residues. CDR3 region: CAWSGFLGSPKNIQYF. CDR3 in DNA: TGTGCCTGGAGTGGTTTCTTGGGCAGCCCAAAAAACATTCAGTACTTC.

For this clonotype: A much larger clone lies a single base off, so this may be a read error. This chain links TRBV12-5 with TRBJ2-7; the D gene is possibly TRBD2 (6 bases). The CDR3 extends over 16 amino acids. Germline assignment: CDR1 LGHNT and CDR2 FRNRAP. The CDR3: CASGLRGTEVTYEEYF. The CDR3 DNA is TGTGCTAGTGGTTTACGGGGGACGGAGGTTACCTACGAGGAGTACTTC.

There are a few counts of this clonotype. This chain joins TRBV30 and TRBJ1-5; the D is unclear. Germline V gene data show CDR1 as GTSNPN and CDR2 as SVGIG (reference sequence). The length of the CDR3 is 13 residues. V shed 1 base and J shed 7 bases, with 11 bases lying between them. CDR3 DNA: TGTGCCTGGAGTGAGAGGGATGGGCAGCCCCAGCATTTT. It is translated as CAWSERDGQPQHF.

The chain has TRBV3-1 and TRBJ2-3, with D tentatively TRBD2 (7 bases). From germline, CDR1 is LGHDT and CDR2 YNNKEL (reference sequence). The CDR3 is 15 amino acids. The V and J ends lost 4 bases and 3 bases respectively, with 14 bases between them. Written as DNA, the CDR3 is TGTGCCAGCAGCCTTGGGGGGCGGGAGACAGATACGCAGTATTTT. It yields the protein CASSLGGRETDTQYF.

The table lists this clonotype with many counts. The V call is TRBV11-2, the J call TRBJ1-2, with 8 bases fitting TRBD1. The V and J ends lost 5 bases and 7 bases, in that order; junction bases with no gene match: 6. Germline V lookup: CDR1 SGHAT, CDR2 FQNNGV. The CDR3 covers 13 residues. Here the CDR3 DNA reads TGTGCCAGCAGCAACCGGGACAGGCTTGGCTACACCTTC. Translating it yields CASSNRDRLGYTF.

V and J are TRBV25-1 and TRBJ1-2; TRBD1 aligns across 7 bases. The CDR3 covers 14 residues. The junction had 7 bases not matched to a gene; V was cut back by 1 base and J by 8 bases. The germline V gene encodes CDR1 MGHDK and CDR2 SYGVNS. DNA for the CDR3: TGTGCCAGCAGTGAATCTAGGGGGCATAGAGGCTACACCTTC. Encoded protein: CASSESRGHRGYTF.